The rows below give T cell receptor beta chains drawn from one sample of a study of blood T cell repertoires in COVID-19. The protocol was immunoSEQ multiplex PCR, while the TCRdb copy is restricted to in-frame clones and leaves out a portion. The table lists about 200,000 clones, 70% to 90% of them singletons. The specimen was PBMCs or T cells enriched from blood (not recorded which). All receptors come from a woman aged 40-49 years in a cohort exposed to, infected with or recovered from COVID-19 (not recorded which). The CDR3 runs from the conserved cysteine through the conserved F or W. D genes are given only for firm matches. For some rows the clone size is stated as once, few or many, or as a class when expanded; others skip it.

j_gene,d_gene,abundance,v_gene,CDR3nt,CDR3aa
TRBJ1-5,.,.,TRBV18,TGTGCCAGCTCACCACTCGTCGGCAATCAGCCCCAGCATTTT,CASSPLVGNQPQHF
TRBJ1-1,TRBD1,.,TRBV2,TGTGCCAGCCTCCGTAGGGGGCCCACTGAAGCTTTCTTT,CASLRRGPTEAFF
TRBJ1-5,.,.,TRBV13,TGTGCCAGCAGCTTGAGGGCCGTTAGAAATCAGCCCCAGCATTTT,CASSLRAVRNQPQHF
TRBJ2-3,.,.,TRBV14,TGTGCCAGCAGCGCCACAGTTACGCAGTATTTT,CASSATVTQYF
TRBJ1-1,.,.,TRBV6-6,TGTGCCAGCAGCCCCTCGGACAGGAACACTGAAGCTTTCTTT,CASSPSDRNTEAFF
TRBJ1-1,TRBD1,.,TRBV5-1,TGCGCCAGCCGCGGAAACAGGGGTCACACTGAAGCTTTCTTT,CASRGNRGHTEAFF
TRBJ2-1,TRBD2,.,TRBV7-9,TGTGCCAGCAGCACCCCCGAACTAGCGGGGGGGGCGGCTGAGCAGTTCTTC,CASSTPELAGGAAEQFF
TRBJ1-1,.,.,TRBV6-5,TGTGCCAGTGGGCCTCCACTGGGCGCTTTCTTT,CASGPPLGAFF
TRBJ2-2,TRBD2,.,TRBV9,TGTGCCAGCAGCGGTCCCACGCTGCGGGAGGGCCCTAACACCGGGGAGCTGTTTTTT,CASSGPTLREGPNTGELFF
TRBJ1-1,.,.,TRBV27,TGTGCCAGCCACGAATACGGGAACACTGAAGCTTTCTTT,CASHEYGNTEAFF
TRBJ1-6,.,.,TRBV6-5,TGTGCCAGCAAAGCGCGGGGGCAGCTTAATTCACCCCTCCACTTT,CASKARGQLNSPLHF
TRBJ2-1,.,once,TRBV7-9,TGTGCCAGCAGCCACAGCCTGGAGACAGGTGGCTACAATGAGCAGTTCTTC,CASSHSLETGGYNEQFF
TRBJ2-1,TRBD1,few,TRBV13,TGTGCCAGCAGCTTAAGAAGACAGGGTCACAATGAGCAGTTCTTC,CASSLRRQGHNEQFF
TRBJ1-1,TRBD1,.,TRBV13,TGTGCCAGCAGCTCAGGGGGGCTGAACACTGAAGCTTTCTTT,CASSSGGLNTEAFF
TRBJ1-1,.,once,TRBV27,TGTGCCAGCAGTTTTGGGTTTCCGGGCACTGAAGCTTTCTTT,CASSFGFPGTEAFF
TRBJ2-5,.,.,TRBV24-1,TGTGCCACCAGTGAGTTCCGGGGTAGACCAGAGACCCAGTACTTC,CATSEFRGRPETQYF
TRBJ2-2,TRBD2,.,TRBV5-4,TGTGCCAGCAGCCTAGCGGCGCCTACGAACACCGGGGAGCTGTTTTTT,CASSLAAPTNTGELFF
TRBJ2-2,TRBD2,.,TRBV3-1/TRBV3-2,TGTGCCAGCAGCCAGACTAGCGGGGGTACGAACACCGGGGAGCTGTTTTTT,CASSQTSGGTNTGELFF
TRBJ2-2,.,.,TRBV9,TGTGCCAGCAGCGTAACTCGAGGCACCGGGGAGCTGTTTTTT,CASSVTRGTGELFF